Sequencing of this TCR beta chain was carried out in a study of T cell responses to AZD1222 COVID-19 vaccine. The CDR3 contains 13 residues. Between the trimmed V and J ends, which lost 3 bases and 5 bases, there was a span of 10 bases. Using immunoSEQ multiplex PCR, the repertoire was profiled, and TCRdb retains in-frame clones only, with some absent. The sample holds approximately 140,000 clones; more than 70% are singletons and the top ten take approximately 3%. The sequence was collected from an adult in good health. The material was peripheral blood, obtained on day 0 of AZD1222 vaccination. This sequence joins TRBV12-3 or TRBV12-4 and TRBJ1-2, with unresolved D. CDR3 sequence (DNA): TGTGCCAGCAGTTTTGAGGTTGGATATGGCTACACCTTC. As protein: CASSFEVGYGYTF.